A selection of T cell receptor beta chains follows, all from one sample in a study of T-cell reconstitution after alpha-beta-depleted transplantation in children. TCRdb re-called the PCR reads through MiXCR, storing one row per CDR3 protein. The data contain roughly 500,000 distinct CDR3 sequences, less than 35% of them singletons. Sequencing was performed on PBMCs from the stem cell graft donor, taken from the stem cell graft. These receptors came from a human donor who donated a stem cell graft to a child with aplastic anemia. Each CDR3 is given with its conserved first and last residue. D genes are given only for firm matches. The size of a clone is reported for some rows only, either as once, few or many, or as a class for expanded clones.

D gene: TRBD2; V gene: TRBV20-1; clone size: NA; CDR3 length: 15; J gene: TRBJ2-3; CDR3 protein: CSARGGGVGTDTQYF; CDR3 DNA: TGCAGTGCTAGAGGGGGGGGAGTCGGCACAGATACGCAGTATTTT
D gene: NA; V gene: TRBV12-3/TRBV12-4; clone size: NA; CDR3 length: 15; J gene: TRBJ1-5; CDR3 protein: CASSFSAVGKQPQHF; CDR3 DNA: TGTGCCAGCAGTTTTAGCGCGGTCGGCAAACAGCCCCAGCATTTT
D gene: NA; V gene: TRBV7-2; clone size: NA; CDR3 length: 15; J gene: TRBJ2-1; CDR3 protein: CASSLWGASVGEQFF; CDR3 DNA: TGTGCCAGCAGCTTATGGGGGGCCAGCGTCGGTGAGCAGTTCTTC
D gene: NA; V gene: TRBV20-1; clone size: NA; CDR3 length: 15; J gene: TRBJ2-5; CDR3 protein: CSARVFGREVETQYF; CDR3 DNA: TGCAGTGCTAGAGTCTTCGGCAGGGAGGTGGAGACCCAGTACTTC
D gene: TRBD2; V gene: TRBV10-3; clone size: few; CDR3 length: 19; J gene: TRBJ2-1; CDR3 protein: CAISELSSAAGGGRGEQFF; CDR3 DNA: TGTGCCATCAGTGAGCTTTCTTCCGCAGCGGGAGGGGGTCGCGGGGAGCAGTTCTTC
D gene: NA; V gene: TRBV7-2; clone size: NA; CDR3 length: 12; J gene: TRBJ1-1; CDR3 protein: CASSLVGFEAFF; CDR3 DNA: TGTGCCAGCAGCTTAGTGGGATTTGAAGCTTTCTTT
D gene: NA; V gene: TRBV5-1; clone size: NA; CDR3 length: 13; J gene: TRBJ2-1; CDR3 protein: CASSPDSSREQFF; CDR3 DNA: TGCGCCAGCAGCCCCGACAGTTCTCGGGAGCAGTTCTTC
D gene: NA; V gene: TRBV7-2; clone size: NA; CDR3 length: 14; J gene: TRBJ1-1; CDR3 protein: CASRVGALNTEAFF; CDR3 DNA: TGTGCCAGCAGGGTCGGTGCTCTGAACACTGAAGCTTTCTTT
D gene: NA; V gene: TRBV6-5; clone size: few; CDR3 length: 13; J gene: TRBJ2-1; CDR3 protein: CASSSRGVNEQFF; CDR3 DNA: TGTGCCAGCAGTTCGAGAGGTGTTAATGAGCAGTTCTTC
D gene: NA; V gene: TRBV7-9; clone size: NA; CDR3 length: 17; J gene: TRBJ2-1; CDR3 protein: CASSLDLTRLSYNEQFF; CDR3 DNA: TGTGCCAGCAGCTTAGACCTGACTAGGCTCTCCTACAATGAGCAGTTCTTC
D gene: TRBD1; V gene: TRBV7-2; clone size: NA; CDR3 length: 18; J gene: TRBJ2-5; CDR3 protein: CASSLAYAGQVLQETQYF; CDR3 DNA: TGTGCCAGCAGCTTAGCGTACGCGGGACAGGTGCTCCAAGAGACCCAGTACTTC
D gene: NA; V gene: TRBV7-2; clone size: NA; CDR3 length: 15; J gene: TRBJ2-1; CDR3 protein: CASSNELGGSNEQFF; CDR3 DNA: TGTGCCAGCAGCAACGAGTTGGGGGGAAGCAATGAGCAGTTCTTC
D gene: TRBD1; V gene: TRBV12-3/TRBV12-4; clone size: NA; CDR3 length: 18; J gene: TRBJ1-5; CDR3 protein: CASTPGGGTGGYNQPQHF; CDR3 DNA: TGTGCCAGCACCCCCGGGGGAGGGACAGGGGGTTACAATCAGCCCCAGCATTTT
D gene: TRBD2; V gene: TRBV20-1; clone size: NA; CDR3 length: 14; J gene: TRBJ2-1; CDR3 protein: CSASYSGSRNEQFF; CDR3 DNA: TGCAGTGCTAGTTACAGCGGGAGTAGGAATGAGCAGTTCTTC
D gene: NA; V gene: TRBV27; clone size: few; CDR3 length: 17; J gene: TRBJ2-1; CDR3 protein: CASSLSPGQKGVDEQFF; CDR3 DNA: TGTGCCAGCAGTTTATCCCCGGGACAAAAAGGTGTCGATGAGCAGTTCTTC
D gene: TRBD1; V gene: TRBV5-1; clone size: NA; CDR3 length: 16; J gene: TRBJ1-4; CDR3 protein: CASSFQTGAEDEKLFF; CDR3 DNA: TGCGCCAGCAGCTTTCAGACAGGGGCAGAGGATGAAAAACTGTTTTTT